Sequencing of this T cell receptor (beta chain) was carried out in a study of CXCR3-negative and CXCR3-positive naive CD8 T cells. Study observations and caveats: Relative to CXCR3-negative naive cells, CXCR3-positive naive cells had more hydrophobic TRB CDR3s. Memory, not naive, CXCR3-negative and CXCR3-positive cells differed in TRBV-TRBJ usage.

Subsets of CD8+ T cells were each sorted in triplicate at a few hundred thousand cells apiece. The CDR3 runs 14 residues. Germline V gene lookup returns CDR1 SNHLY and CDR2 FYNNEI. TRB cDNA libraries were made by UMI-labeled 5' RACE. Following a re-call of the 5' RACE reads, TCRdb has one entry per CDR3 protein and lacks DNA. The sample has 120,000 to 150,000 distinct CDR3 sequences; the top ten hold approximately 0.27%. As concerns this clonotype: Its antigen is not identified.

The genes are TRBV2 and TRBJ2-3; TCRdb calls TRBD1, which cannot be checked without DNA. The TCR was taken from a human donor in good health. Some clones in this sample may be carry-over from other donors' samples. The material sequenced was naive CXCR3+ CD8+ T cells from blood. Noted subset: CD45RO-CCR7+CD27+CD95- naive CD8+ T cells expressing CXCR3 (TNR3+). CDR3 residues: CASRQGRGTDTQYF.